The subject of this entry is one T cell receptor (beta chain). The target antigen is unknown. At one boundary the junction diverges from the germline segment, which might be a read error. This sample is part of a study of tumor-infiltrating lymphocytes in primary liver carcinoma. At the level of the study: The patients presented with primary liver carcinoma, which was managed through surgical resection. The neoplasms were of stage T1-T3 N0M0, with dimensions of about 4.2 to 11 cm across. The study's findings and limits: Relative to tumor region pairs, the tumor-adjacent and tumor-blood pairs showed overlap that was lower.

Synthesis of TCR beta cDNA was carried out from approximately 500 ng total RNA with a constant-region primer. Three rounds of nested multiplex PCR with slightly modified ARM-PCR produced TCR beta libraries. TCRdb recomputed calls from the multiplex PCR reads with MiXCR, one row per CDR3 protein. The sample records a few hundred thousand distinct CDR3 sequences, about three fifths being singletons. In addition to blood RNA drawn from unsorted whole blood, germline DNA was extracted. Source material: peripheral blood. The origin of this receptor is a young woman with primary liver carcinoma and hepatitis B virus infection.

CDR3 sequence reads: CASSLAGTDRQYF. For the CDR3, the DNA is TGCGCCAGCAGCTTGGCTGGGACGGATAGGCAGTATTTT. The J gene is TRBJ2-3, the V gene TRBV5-1; D tentatively reads TRBD1 or TRBD2 (5 bases each). The CDR3 sequence is 13 residues long. Germline V lookup: CDR1 SGHRS, CDR2 YFSETQ.